These T cell receptor beta chains were read from a single sample in a study of blood T cell repertoires in COVID-19. This table comes from immunoSEQ multiplex PCR, and its TCRdb copy is limited to in-frame clones, with some not included. The sample yields 190,000 or so clones, 82% seen once. The sample taken for sequencing was PBMCs or T cells enriched from blood (not recorded which). Receptors originate from a man between 35 and 55 years old who had recovered from COVID-19. Each CDR3 is given with its conserved first and last residue.

TRBJ2-7 | TRBV4-1 | 14 | CASSHDTETYEQYF
TRBJ1-1 | TRBV12-5 | 15 | CASGPLGIKNTEAFF
TRBJ2-1 | TRBV9 | 15 | CASSPPAGKMSEQFF
TRBJ2-1 | TRBV30 | 15 | CAWSVALAGEKEQFF
TRBJ1-5 | TRBV27 | 15 | CASKPEGVSNQPQHF
TRBJ2-5 | TRBV7-3 | 14 | CASSANRDSETQYF
TRBJ2-3 | TRBV7-3 | 15 | CASSFGASGSNTQYF
TRBJ1-2 | TRBV7-2 | 14 | CASSLEGMNYGYTF
TRBJ1-2 | TRBV6-5 | 9 | CASSGGYTF
TRBJ1-1 | TRBV4-1 | 16 | CPRRRPEGAGNTEAFF
TRBJ2-2 | TRBV30 | 13 | CAWSDRNTGELFF
TRBJ1-3 | TRBV28 | 14 | CASSLSRAGNTIYF
TRBJ2-2 | TRBV6-5 | 14 | CASILAANTGELFF
TRBJ1-2 | TRBV2 | 12 | CASSFGQGGYTF
TRBJ2-2 | TRBV28 | 13 | CASRTANTGELFF
TRBJ2-2 | TRBV27 | 12 | CASQFPAGELFF